This T cell receptor (beta chain) appears in the sequencing data of a study of radiation and T cells in renal cell carcinoma. Regarding the study as a whole: Top tumor clonotypes rose in blood 2 weeks post-radiation, then contracted.

In germline, CDR1 is MDHEN, CDR2 SYDVKM. Between the trimmed V and J ends, which lost 3 bases and 7 bases, there was a span of 10 bases. There are 12 residues in the CDR3. The table came from immunoSEQ multiplex PCR; TCRdb's copy has only in-frame clones and leaves some out. The table lists about 90,000 clones, roughly 84% of them singletons, with around 7.9% in the top ten. Time point defined: blood 4 weeks post-SBRT, at nephrectomy. The treatment: 15 Gy SBRT to primary tumor, nephrectomy 4 weeks later. Blood was sampled at baseline, 2 weeks and 4 weeks after SBRT. The patient's renal cell carcinoma had clear cell pathology. This clone has only one observation. The antigen remains undetermined.

Sample: blood, taken from a patient whose treatment included radiotherapy and nephrectomy. This chain connects TRBV28 to TRBJ2-7; D not certain. This TCR was sampled from a man between 60 and 75 years old with renal cell carcinoma. For the CDR3, the DNA is TGTGCCAGCAGTTTTACGCTACTGGAGCAGTACTTC. Protein sequence: CASSFTLLEQYF.